The subject of this entry is one T cell receptor beta chain. The antigen it recognizes is unknown. No much larger clonotype is one base removed from it; base qualities were not supplied. The sample carries other DNA sequences with the same CDR3. V and J are truncated by 3 bases and 6 bases respectively, leaving an intervening sequence of 9 bases. The CDR1 and CDR2 encoded by the germline V gene are MDHEN and SYDVKM. The CDR3 runs 13 amino acids, cysteine and phenylalanine included. Of all the DNA, just the CDR3 is kept, 39 bases in frame from base 1. TCR CDR3 regions were amplified from genomic DNA by multiplex PCR using the deep immunoSEQ assay. Extracted genomic DNA from each cell subset was spread evenly across all wells of several immunoSEQ 96-well plates, with each plate serving as a replicate. For sorted subsets, about 220 ng of genomic DNA, equivalent to roughly 33,000 T cell genomes, went into each replicate PCR. Purified libraries were measured with a Qubit 3.0 fluorometer, size-checked on a Bioanalyzer 2100, and measured again with the KAPA Library Quantification kit. Every immunoSEQ 96-well plate was sequenced on a separate single-read 150-cycle Illumina NextSeq 550 flow cell. In the source study's methods: The immunoSEQ output contained only junctional sequences without quality scores, so filtering could not match that applied to full-length reads. Sequences were annotated with PyIR, a Python wrapper for IgBLAST v1.9, and V/J genes and CDR3 were assigned using IMGT germline references. Any read was removed if the V/J assignment was weak (E-value above 1e-6), the CDR3 was missing, or the read contained stop codons, out-of-frame junctions, or ambiguous translated residues. V3J clonotypes were defined as sequences sharing an identical inferred V gene, J gene, and CDR3 amino acid sequence. The percentage overlap between two repertoires was calculated by dividing the number of shared unique clonotypes by the size of the smaller repertoire. RTK rarefaction, the Chao1 estimator, and Recon v2.1 estimates of unobserved clonotypes were used to assess repertoire richness. Generation probabilities for all TCRbeta clonotypes obtained by the gDNA method from four donors were computed using OLGA. TCRdb carries this immuneACCESS record with in-frame sequences only. Its versions omit some clonotypes, under half of them owing to an unresolved V gene in the studies checked, with the rest unexplained. Clone size and V and J calls were adopted from that table, with D and trimming inferred from the DNA. A total of around 2,000,000 clones appear in this sample, under 95% of them only once. The ten most abundant clones make up about 1.5% of the sample.

This sample stems from a study of shared clonotypes between healthy human individuals (dated by TCRdb to the early 2020s). For the wider study: The cohort comprised a couple of women and a few men aged 18 to 49 years. Per donor, three plates each were used for CD4 naive and CD4 memory, two for CD8 naive, and one for CD8 memory. The study deeply sequenced blood TCR repertoires of five healthy adults to estimate repertoire size and the extent of clonotype sharing between individuals. Libraries were prepared and TCR repertoires were sequenced by different laboratories using diverse techniques, in order to increase sequencing depth and limit assay-specific biases. Per donor, leukapheresis produced somewhere between about 0.9 and 9.5 billion PBMCs.

CD8 naive samples were CD45RO-negative cells positively selected for CCR7, giving a CD45RA+CCR7+ population that excluded TemRA cells. Donors were healthy HIV-negative adults with no recently reported acute infections or vaccinations. Every donor was a Caucasian adult residing in Nashville, Tennessee, USA. After blood collection by leukapheresis, PBMCs were isolated using Ficoll-Histopaque density gradient centrifugation and then cryopreserved in the vapor phase of liquid nitrogen. Analytical flow cytometry was used to check the purity and quantity of every magnetically sorted T cell population. Genomic DNA was isolated from every sorted fraction and measured by UV absorbance on a Nanodrop 2000c. General findings and caveats noted by the study authors: Rarefaction of sorted-subset datasets indicated incomplete sequencing despite the large sequencing depth. Estimated clonotype richness was generally larger for naive than for memory subsets. Compared with non-shared clonotypes, the clonotypes found in all four sorted-subset donors had higher generation probabilities. Sampling was restricted to blood, and TCR repertoires in tissue are likely to differ from TCR repertoires in blood. When a handful of donors were compared, the shared fraction of clonotypes was 5% to 6.5% for naive CD4, 3.5% to 4% for naive CD8, 2.3% for memory CD4, and 0.3% to 0.5% for memory CD8. Pairwise subsampling indicated that sequencing depth was expected to affect the degree of clonotype sharing among donors. Because the study included only a small number of donors, the genetic and exposure-history diversity represented was limited.

The specimen sequenced was naive CD8+ T cells from PBMCs. This sample's cell subset or site label indicates: CD45RA+CCR7+. This chain is built from TRBV28 and TRBJ1-5; TRBD1 is a weak D gene call, 6 bases matching. This TCR derives from a man aged 18 to 30 in good health. Some clones in this sample may be carry-over from other donors' samples. Here the CDR3 is given as CASSLGGIQPQHF. The nucleotide sequence reads as follows: TGTGCCAGCAGTTTGGGGGGCATTCAGCCCCAGCATTTT.